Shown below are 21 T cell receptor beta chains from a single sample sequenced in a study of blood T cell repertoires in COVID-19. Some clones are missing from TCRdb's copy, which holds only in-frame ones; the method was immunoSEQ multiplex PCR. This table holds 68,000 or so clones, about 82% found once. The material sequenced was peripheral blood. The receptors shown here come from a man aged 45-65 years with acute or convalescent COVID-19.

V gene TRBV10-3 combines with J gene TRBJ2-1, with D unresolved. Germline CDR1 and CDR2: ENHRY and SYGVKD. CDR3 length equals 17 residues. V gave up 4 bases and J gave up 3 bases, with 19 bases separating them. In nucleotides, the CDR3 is TGTGCCATCAGTGTGACAAAGGCAGATCGCCACTACAATGAGCAGTTCTTC. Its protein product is CAISVTKADRHYNEQFF.

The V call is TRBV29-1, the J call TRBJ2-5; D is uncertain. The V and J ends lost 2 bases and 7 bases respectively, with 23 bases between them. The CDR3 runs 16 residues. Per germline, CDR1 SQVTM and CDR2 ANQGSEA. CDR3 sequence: CSVEHSTSLTVGTQYF. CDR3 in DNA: TGCAGCGTTGAACATTCGACCTCGTTGACTGTCGGGACCCAGTACTTC.

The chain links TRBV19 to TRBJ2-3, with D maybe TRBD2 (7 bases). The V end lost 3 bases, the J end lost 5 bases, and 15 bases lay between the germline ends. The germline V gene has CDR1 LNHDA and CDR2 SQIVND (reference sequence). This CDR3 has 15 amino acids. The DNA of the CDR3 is TGTGCCAGTAGTATGGAACGGGGGGCAGGAGATACGCAGTATTTT. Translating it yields CASSMERGAGDTQYF.

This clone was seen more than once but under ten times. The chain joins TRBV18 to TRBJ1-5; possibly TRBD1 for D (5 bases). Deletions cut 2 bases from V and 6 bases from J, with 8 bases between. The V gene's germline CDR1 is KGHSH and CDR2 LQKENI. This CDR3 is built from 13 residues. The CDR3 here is CASSPDQGQPQHF. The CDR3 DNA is TGTGCCAGCTCACCAGATCAGGGTCAGCCCCAGCATTTT.

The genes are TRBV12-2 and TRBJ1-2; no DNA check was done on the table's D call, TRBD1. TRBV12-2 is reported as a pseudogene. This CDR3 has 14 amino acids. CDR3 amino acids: CASRQKGRGYGYTF. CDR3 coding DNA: TGTGCAAGTCGTCAAAAGGGGCGAGGCTATGGCTACACCTTC.

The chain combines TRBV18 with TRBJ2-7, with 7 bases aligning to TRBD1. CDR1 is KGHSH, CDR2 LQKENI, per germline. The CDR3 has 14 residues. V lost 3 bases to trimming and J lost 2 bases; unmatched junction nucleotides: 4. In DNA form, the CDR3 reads TGTGCCAGCTCACCTTCCGGGACAGCCTACGAGCAGTACTTC. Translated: CASSPSGTAYEQYF. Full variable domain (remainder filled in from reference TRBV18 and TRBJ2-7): NAGVMQNPRHLVRRRGQEARLRCSPMKGHSHVYWYRQLPEEGLKFMVYLQKENIIDESGMPKERFSAEFPKEGPSILRIQQVVRGDSAAYFCASSPSGTAYEQYFGPGTRLTVT.

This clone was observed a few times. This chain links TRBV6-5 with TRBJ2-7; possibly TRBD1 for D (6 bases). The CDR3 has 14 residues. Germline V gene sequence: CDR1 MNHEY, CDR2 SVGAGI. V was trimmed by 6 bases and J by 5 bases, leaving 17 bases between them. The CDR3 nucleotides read TGTGCCAGCAGACCACCACAGGGTCTCCACGAGCAGTACTTC. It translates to CASRPPQGLHEQYF.

Written as DNA, the CDR3 is TGTGCCAGCAGTTACGGGACAGAGAATCAGCCCCAGCATTTT. Translating it yields CASSYGTENQPQHF. The gene calls are TRBV6-5 and TRBJ1-5; 7 bases line up with TRBD1. The CDR3 loop spans 14 amino acids. V shed 2 bases, J shed 4 bases, and the junction held 2 bases outside the gene matches. Germline CDR1 is MNHEY and CDR2 is SVGAGI.

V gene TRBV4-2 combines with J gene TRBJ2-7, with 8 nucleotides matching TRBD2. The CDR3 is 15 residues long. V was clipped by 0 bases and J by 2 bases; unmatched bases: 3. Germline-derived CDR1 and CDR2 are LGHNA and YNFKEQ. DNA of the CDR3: TGTGCCAGCAGCCAAGAAACTAGCGGACCCTACGAGCAGTACTTC. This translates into CASSQETSGPYEQYF.

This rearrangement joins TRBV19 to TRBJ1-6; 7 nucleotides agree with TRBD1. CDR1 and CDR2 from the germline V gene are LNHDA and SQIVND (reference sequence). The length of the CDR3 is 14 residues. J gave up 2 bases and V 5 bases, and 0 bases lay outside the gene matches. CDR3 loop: CASSGQAYNSPLHF. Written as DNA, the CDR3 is TGTGCCAGTAGTGGACAGGCCTATAATTCACCCCTCCACTTT.

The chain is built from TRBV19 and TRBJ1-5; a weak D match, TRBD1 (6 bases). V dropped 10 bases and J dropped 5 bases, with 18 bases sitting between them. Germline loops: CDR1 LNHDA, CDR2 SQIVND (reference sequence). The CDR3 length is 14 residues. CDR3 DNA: TGTGCCACCGACCCGGACAGACATTATCAGCCCCAGCATTTT. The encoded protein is CATDPDRHYQPQHF.

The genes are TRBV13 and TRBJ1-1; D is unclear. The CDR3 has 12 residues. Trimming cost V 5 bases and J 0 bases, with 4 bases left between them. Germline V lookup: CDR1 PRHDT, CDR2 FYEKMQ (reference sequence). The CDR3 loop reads CASSNMNTEAFF. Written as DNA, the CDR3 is TGTGCCAGCAGCAATATGAACACTGAAGCTTTCTTT.

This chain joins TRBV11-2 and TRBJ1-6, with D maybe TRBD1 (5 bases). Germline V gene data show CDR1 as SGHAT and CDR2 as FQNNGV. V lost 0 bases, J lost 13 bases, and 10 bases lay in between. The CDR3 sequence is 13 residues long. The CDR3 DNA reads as TGTGCCAGCAGCTTAGATCAGGGCAGTCCCCTCCACTTT. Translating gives CASSLDQGSPLHF.

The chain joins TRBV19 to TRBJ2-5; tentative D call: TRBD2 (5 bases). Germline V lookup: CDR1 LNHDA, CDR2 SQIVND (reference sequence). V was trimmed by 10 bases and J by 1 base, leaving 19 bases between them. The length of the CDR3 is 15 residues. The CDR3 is CATSGAGRPQETQYF. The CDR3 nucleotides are TGTGCCACCAGCGGAGCTGGCCGGCCCCAAGAGACCCAGTACTTC.

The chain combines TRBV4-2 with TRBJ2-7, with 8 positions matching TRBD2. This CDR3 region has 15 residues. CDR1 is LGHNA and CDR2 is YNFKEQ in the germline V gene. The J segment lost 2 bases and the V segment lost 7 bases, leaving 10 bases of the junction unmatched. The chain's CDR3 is CASTVSAGETYEQYF. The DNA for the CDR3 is TGTGCCAGCACCGTATCAGCGGGAGAAACCTACGAGCAGTACTTC.

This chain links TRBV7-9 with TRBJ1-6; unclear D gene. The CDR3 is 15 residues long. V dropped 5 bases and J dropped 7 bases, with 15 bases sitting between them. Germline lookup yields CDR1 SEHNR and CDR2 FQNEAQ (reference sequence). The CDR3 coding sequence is TGTGCCAGCAGCAGACTAGACGGCAAAAATTCACCCCTCCACTTT. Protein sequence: CASSRLDGKNSPLHF.

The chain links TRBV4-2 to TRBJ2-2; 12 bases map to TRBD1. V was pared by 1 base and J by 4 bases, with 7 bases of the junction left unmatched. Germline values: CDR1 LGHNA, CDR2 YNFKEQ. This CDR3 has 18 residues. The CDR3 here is CASSQGAGTGGSTGELFF. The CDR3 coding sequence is TGTGCCAGCAGCCAAGGGGCCGGGACAGGGGGCAGCACCGGGGAGCTGTTTTTT.

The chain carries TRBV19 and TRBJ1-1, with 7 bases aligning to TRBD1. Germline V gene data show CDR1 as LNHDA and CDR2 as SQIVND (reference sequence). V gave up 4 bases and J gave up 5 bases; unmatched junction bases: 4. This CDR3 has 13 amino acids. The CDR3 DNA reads TGTGCCAGTAGTACGCTACAGGGGACTGAAGCTTTCTTT. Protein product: CASSTLQGTEAFF.

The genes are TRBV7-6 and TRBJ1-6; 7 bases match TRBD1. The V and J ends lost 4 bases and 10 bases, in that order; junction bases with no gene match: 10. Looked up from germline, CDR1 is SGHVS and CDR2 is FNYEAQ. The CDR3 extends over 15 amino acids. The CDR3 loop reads CASSSLQGMVSPLHF. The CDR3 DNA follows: TGTGCCAGCAGCTCACTACAGGGGATGGTATCACCCCTCCACTTT.

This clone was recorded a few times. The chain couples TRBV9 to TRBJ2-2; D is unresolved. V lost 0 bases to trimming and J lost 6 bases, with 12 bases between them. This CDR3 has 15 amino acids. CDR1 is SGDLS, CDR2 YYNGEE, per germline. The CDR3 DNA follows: TGTGCCAGCAGCGTAGGGTACTCTCGCCCCGGGGAGCTGTTTTTT. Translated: CASSVGYSRPGELFF.

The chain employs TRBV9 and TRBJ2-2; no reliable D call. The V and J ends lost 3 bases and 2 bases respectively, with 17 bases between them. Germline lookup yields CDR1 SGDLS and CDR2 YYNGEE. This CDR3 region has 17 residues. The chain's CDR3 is CASSGRVSYFNTGELFF. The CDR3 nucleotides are TGTGCCAGCAGCGGCCGCGTGAGCTACTTCAACACCGGGGAGCTGTTTTTT.